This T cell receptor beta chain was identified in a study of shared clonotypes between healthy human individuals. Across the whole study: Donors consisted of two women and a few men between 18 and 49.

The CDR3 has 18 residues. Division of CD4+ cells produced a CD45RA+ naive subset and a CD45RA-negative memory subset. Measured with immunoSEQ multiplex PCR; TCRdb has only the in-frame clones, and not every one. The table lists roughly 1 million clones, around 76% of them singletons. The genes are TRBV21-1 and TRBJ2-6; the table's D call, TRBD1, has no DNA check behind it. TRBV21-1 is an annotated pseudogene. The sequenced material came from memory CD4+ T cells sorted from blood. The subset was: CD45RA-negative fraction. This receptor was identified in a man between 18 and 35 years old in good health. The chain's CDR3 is CDSTLLGQRSSGANVLTF. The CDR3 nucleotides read TGCGACAGCACGTTATTGGGACAAAGGAGCTCTGGGGCCAACGTCCTGACTTTC.